Reported below is one T cell receptor beta chain. The assay was immunoSEQ multiplex PCR, and TCRdb's table has in-frame clones only and misses some. The sample contains approximately 170,000 clones, about 89% of which appear only once. Germline CDR1 LGHNA, CDR2 YSLEER. Trimming left V 3 bases short and J 6 bases short, with 11 bases between. This CDR3 spans 13 amino acids. The data derive from a study of blood T cell repertoires in COVID-19. Study context: The samples span acute and convalescent COVID-19 from the United States, Italy and Spain.

V gene TRBV4-3 combines with J gene TRBJ1-2; TRBD1 is a possible D gene (6 bases). The material sequenced was peripheral blood. The sequence was collected from a man in his 70s with acute or convalescent COVID-19. The CDR3 nucleotides read TGCGCCAGCAGCCAGGGGACACTTGATGGCTACACCTTC. Protein: CASSQGTLDGYTF.